The 21 T cell receptor beta chains below were found in one sample sequenced in a study of blood T cells in healthy people across ages. Combining a sample-barcoded 5' primer with a J-beta primer mix, a second PCR ran for about 6 to 11 cycles. TCRdb re-derived calls from the 5' RACE reads in MiXCR, one entry per CDR3 protein. Of about 380,000 distinct CDR3 sequences in the sample, about 49% were seen once. The sequenced sample consisted of blood. All receptors derive from a man in his 60s in good health.

This sequence joins TRBV12-3 or TRBV12-4 and TRBJ2-5; TRBD2 might be the D (6 bases). The V end was cut by 2 bases, the J end by 8 bases, with 12 bases between. The CDR3 sequence is 13 residues long. The CDR3 sequence is CASSLSGGRTQYF. CDR3 sequence (DNA): TGTGCCAGCAGTTTATCTGGGGGGAGAACCCAGTACTTC.

The chain has TRBV6-2 or TRBV6-3 and TRBJ1-5, with unresolved D. CDR3 size: 13 residues. V dropped 7 bases and J dropped 7 bases, with 14 bases sitting between them. In germline, CDR1 is MNHEY, CDR2 SVGEGT. CDR3 DNA sequence: TGTGCCAGCAACGCCTACACAGTCCAGCCCCAGCATTTT. Translating gives CASNAYTVQPQHF.

This clonotype was seen repeatedly, ten times or more. The chain uses TRBV3-1 and TRBJ2-7; D is possibly TRBD2 (6 bases). V was trimmed by 8 bases and J by 1 base, leaving 9 bases between them. This CDR3 is built from 12 residues. In germline, CDR1 is LGHDT, CDR2 YNNKEL (reference sequence). The CDR3 is CASRGTSYEQYF. The CDR3, as DNA: TGTGCCAGCCGGGGGACTTCCTACGAGCAGTACTTC.

The CDR3 coding sequence is TGTGCCAGCTCACTACAGGGGAAAAGCACAGATACGCAGTATTTT. Translated, it gives CASSLQGKSTDTQYF. This chain connects TRBV18 to TRBJ2-3; 7 bases line up with TRBD1. Germline CDR1 KGHSH, CDR2 LQKENI. This CDR3 contains 15 residues. Unmatched junction bases numbered 4, after V lost 4 bases and J lost 0 bases.

This rearrangement joins TRBV6-5 to TRBJ2-1, with a weak D call TRBD1 (5 bases). V lost 6 bases, J lost 10 bases, and 13 bases lay in between. CDR1 and CDR2 (germline): MNHEY, SVGAGI. The CDR3 spans 12 residues. CDR3 sequence reads: CASRAGQGEQFF. The CDR3 bases are TGTGCCAGCAGGGCAGGGCAGGGCGAGCAGTTCTTC.

V usage is TRBV4-1 and J usage is TRBJ2-4; D possibly corresponds to TRBD1 (6 bases). Near its end, the DNA agrees better with TRBJ2-7, so the J call may be wrong. The CDR3 extends over 15 amino acids. Germline assignment: CDR1 MGHRA and CDR2 YSYEKL. The CDR3 bases are TGCGCCAGCAGCCGCACAACAGGGACCTCCTACGAGCAGTACTTC. Amino acid sequence: CASSRTTGTSYEQYF.

The chain recombines TRBV30 with TRBJ1-2, with D possibly TRBD1 on 6 matching bases. V lost 5 bases and J 4 bases, leaving 11 bases between the germline ends. Per germline, CDR1 GTSNPN and CDR2 SVGIG (reference sequence). This CDR3 contains 12 residues. The CDR3 bases are TGTGCCTGGGCACAGGGCGGCTATGGCTACACCTTC. This encodes CAWAQGGYGYTF.

Ten or more counts support this clonotype. V usage is TRBV16 and J usage is TRBJ1-5; no clear D gene. This CDR3 comprises 13 residues. Trimming stripped 2 bases from V and 4 bases from J, with 6 bases between. The germline V gene encodes CDR1 KGHSY and CDR2 FQNENV. For the CDR3, the DNA is TGTGCCAGCAGCCAACAAGAGAATCAGCCCCAGCATTTT. It yields the protein CASSQQENQPQHF. Using reference TRBV16 and TRBJ1-5 for the parts outside the CDR3, the full variable domain is GEEVAQTPKHLVRGEGQKAKLYCAPIKGHSYVFWYQQVLKNEFKFLISFQNENVFDETGMPKERFSAKCLPNSPCSLEIQATKLEDSAVYFCASSQQENQPQHFGDGTRLSIL.

Only a few counts were recorded for this clonotype. The genes are TRBV9 and TRBJ2-7; D may be TRBD2 (6 bases). The V end was cut by 0 bases, the J end by 5 bases, with 12 bases between. This CDR3 contains 14 residues. In germline, CDR1 is SGDLS, CDR2 YYNGEE. Here the CDR3 reads CASSVGGGLNEQYF. The CDR3 nucleotides are TGTGCCAGCAGCGTAGGAGGAGGGCTGAACGAGCAGTACTTC.

The V call is TRBV25-1, the J call TRBJ2-7; D is possibly TRBD1 (7 bases). The last part of the DNA fits TRBJ2-5 better; the J call may be wrong. The CDR3 has 15 amino acids. CDR1 is MGHDK, CDR2 SYGVNS, per germline. The CDR3 here is CASSQRDSPRGTQYF. The CDR3 region has the DNA TGTGCCAGCAGTCAAAGGGACAGTCCGCGGGGGACCCAGTACTTC.

J is TRBJ2-5 and V is TRBV15; 10 nucleotides line up with TRBD1. J lost 4 bases, V lost 0 bases, and 5 bases had no gene match. CDR1 is LNHNV and CDR2 is YYDKDF in the germline V gene (reference sequence). CDR3 size: 16 residues. The CDR3: CATSRDRGQGRETQYF. DNA of the CDR3: TGTGCCACCAGCAGAGACCGGGGACAGGGGCGAGAGACCCAGTACTTC.

The CDR3 DNA sequence: TGTGCCAGCAGTTTCTCCGGGTCGCCGGCCCAGCATTTT. Translating gives CASSFSGSPAQHF. The V call is TRBV27, the J call TRBJ1-5; D is undetermined. This CDR3 contains 13 residues. Germline values: CDR1 MNHEY, CDR2 SMNVEV (reference sequence). The V end lost 3 bases, the J end lost 11 bases, and 14 bases lay between the germline ends.

The J gene is TRBJ2-7, the V gene TRBV15; 8 positions agree with TRBD2. This CDR3 has 14 residues. Looked up from germline, CDR1 is LNHNV and CDR2 is YYDKDF (reference sequence). V trimming: 4 bases; J trimming: 3 bases; junction bases outside the gene matches: 5. CDR3: CATSTGGTIYEQYF. The CDR3 region has the DNA TGTGCCACCAGCACGGGGGGGACAATCTACGAGCAGTACTTC.

Only a few counts were recorded for this clonotype. The gene calls are TRBV7-9 and TRBJ2-1; 10 positions agree with TRBD2. Germline values: CDR1 SEHNR, CDR2 FQNEAQ (reference sequence). The CDR3 has 16 amino acids. Germline trimming cut 5 bases from V and 5 bases from J; bases unmatched to any gene: 9. DNA of the CDR3: TGTGCCAGCAGCCATTTAGCGGGAGGTGGCCACAATGAGCAGTTCTTC. It encodes CASSHLAGGGHNEQFF.

V usage is TRBV4-2 and J usage is TRBJ2-7; weak D call: TRBD1 (6 bases). CDR1 is LGHNA, CDR2 YNFKEQ, per germline. The CDR3 length is 15 residues. Trimming left V 4 bases short and J 7 bases short, with 20 bases between. CDR3: CASSRDWGPYNEQYF. CDR3 coding DNA: TGTGCCAGCAGCCGAGACTGGGGGCCTTACAATGAGCAGTACTTC.

The chain couples TRBV5-1 to TRBJ2-3; D might be TRBD1 (6 bases). The V and J ends lost 4 bases and 0 bases respectively, with 12 bases between them. CDR3 length equals 15 residues. Germline lookup yields CDR1 SGHRS and CDR2 YFSETQ. The CDR3 spells CASSPRTESTDTQYF. CDR3 DNA: TGCGCCAGCAGCCCCAGGACAGAAAGCACAGATACGCAGTATTTT. The entire variable domain, with the rest obtained from reference TRBV5-1 and TRBJ2-3, is as follows: KAGVTQTPRYLIKTRGQQVTLSCSPISGHRSVSWYQQTPGQGLQFLFEYFSETQRNKGNFPGRFSGRQFSNSRSEMNVSTLELGDSALYLCASSPRTESTDTQYFGPGTRLTVL.

The chain is built from TRBV11-2 and TRBJ2-5; the match to TRBD2 covers 12 bases. The CDR3 spans 17 residues. With 4 bases clipped from V and 5 bases from J, the junction kept 11 bases outside the gene matches. Germline CDR1 and CDR2: SGHAT and FQNNGV. The DNA for the CDR3 is TGTGCCAGCAGCTCCGCCTTAGGACTAGCGGGGAGGGAGACCCAGTACTTC. It yields the protein CASSSALGLAGRETQYF.

The chain joins TRBV29-1 to TRBJ1-2, with 11 bases that match TRBD1. The junction had 5 bases not matched to a gene; V was cut back by 1 base and J by 4 bases. Per germline, CDR1 SQVTM and CDR2 ANQGSEA. There are 15 residues in the CDR3. The CDR3 here is CSVEGWTGGAYGYTF. CDR3 nucleotide sequence: TGCAGCGTTGAAGGGTGGACAGGGGGCGCCTATGGCTACACCTTC.

This clonotype was seen many times. The chain couples TRBV20-1 to TRBJ2-5; the D gene could be TRBD1 or TRBD2 (6 bases each). V lost 5 bases and J 0 bases, leaving 19 bases between the germline ends. Germline V gene lookup returns CDR1 DFQATT and CDR2 SNEGSKA (reference sequence). The CDR3 covers 16 residues. The CDR3, as DNA: TGCAGTGCTGCTGGGGGCCGGGGGACAAACCAAGAGACCCAGTACTTC. Amino acid sequence: CSAAGGRGTNQETQYF.

J is TRBJ1-2 and V is TRBV10-3; the match to TRBD1 covers 9 bases. J lost 1 base, V lost 6 bases, and 3 bases had no gene match. CDR1 and CDR2 from the germline V gene are ENHRY and SYGVKD. The CDR3 loop spans 14 amino acids. In nucleotides, the CDR3 is TGTGCCATCAGAGGGACAGGGAATAACTATGGCTACACCTTC. Amino acid sequence: CAIRGTGNNYGYTF.

This clonotype has just a few counts. This chain links TRBV4-1 with TRBJ2-1; 15 bases fit TRBD2. The ends lost 3 bases at V and 1 base at J; junction bases unmatched: 7. Looked up from germline, CDR1 is MGHRA and CDR2 is YSYEKL. CDR3 length: 19 amino acids. CDR3 region: CASSHPGLAGGYSYNEQFF. In nucleotides, the CDR3 is TGCGCCAGCAGCCACCCGGGACTAGCGGGGGGTTATTCCTACAATGAGCAGTTCTTC.